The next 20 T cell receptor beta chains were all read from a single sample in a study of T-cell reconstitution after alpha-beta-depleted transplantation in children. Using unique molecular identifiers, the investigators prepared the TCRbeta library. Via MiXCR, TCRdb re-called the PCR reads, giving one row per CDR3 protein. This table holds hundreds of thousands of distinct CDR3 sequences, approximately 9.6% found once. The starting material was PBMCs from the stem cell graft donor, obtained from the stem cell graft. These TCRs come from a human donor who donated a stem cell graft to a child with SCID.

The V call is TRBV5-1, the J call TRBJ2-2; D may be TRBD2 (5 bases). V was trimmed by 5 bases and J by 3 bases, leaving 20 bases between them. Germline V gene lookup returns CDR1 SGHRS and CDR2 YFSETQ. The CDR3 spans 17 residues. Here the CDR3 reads CASSPPPGTADTGELFF. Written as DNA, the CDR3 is TGCGCCAGCAGTCCCCCCCCGGGAACAGCGGACACCGGGGAGCTGTTTTTT.

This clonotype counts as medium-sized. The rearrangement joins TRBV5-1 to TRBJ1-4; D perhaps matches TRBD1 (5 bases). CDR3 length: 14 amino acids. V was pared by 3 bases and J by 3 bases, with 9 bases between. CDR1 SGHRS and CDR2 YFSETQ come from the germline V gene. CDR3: CASSWDGSNEKLFF. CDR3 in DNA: TGCGCCAGCAGCTGGGACGGATCTAATGAAAAACTGTTTTTT.

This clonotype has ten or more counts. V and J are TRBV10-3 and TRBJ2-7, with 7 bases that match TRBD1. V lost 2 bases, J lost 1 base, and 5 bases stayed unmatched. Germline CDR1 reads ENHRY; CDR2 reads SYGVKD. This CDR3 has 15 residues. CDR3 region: CAISEGTANSYEQYF. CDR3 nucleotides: TGTGCCATCAGTGAGGGGACAGCCAATTCCTACGAGCAGTACTTC.

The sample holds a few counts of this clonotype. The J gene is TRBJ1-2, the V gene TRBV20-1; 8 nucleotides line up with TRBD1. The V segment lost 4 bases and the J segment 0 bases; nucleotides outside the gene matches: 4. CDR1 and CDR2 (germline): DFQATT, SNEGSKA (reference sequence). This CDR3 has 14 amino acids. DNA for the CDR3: TGCAGTGCTACCACAGGGGGGGCTAACTATGGCTACACCTTC. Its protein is CSATTGGANYGYTF.

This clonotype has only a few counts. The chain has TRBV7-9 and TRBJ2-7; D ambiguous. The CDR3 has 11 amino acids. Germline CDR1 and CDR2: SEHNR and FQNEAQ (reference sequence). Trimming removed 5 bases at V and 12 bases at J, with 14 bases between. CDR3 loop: CASSSTWLPYF. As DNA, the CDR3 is TGTGCCAGCAGCAGCACGTGGCTGCCGTACTTC. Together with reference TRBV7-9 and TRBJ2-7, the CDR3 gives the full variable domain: DTGVSQNPRHKITKRGQNVTFRCDPISEHNRLYWYRQTLGQGPEFLTYFQNEAQLEKSRLLSDRFSAERPKGSFSTLEIQRTEQGDSAMYLCASSSTWLPYFGPGTRLTVT.

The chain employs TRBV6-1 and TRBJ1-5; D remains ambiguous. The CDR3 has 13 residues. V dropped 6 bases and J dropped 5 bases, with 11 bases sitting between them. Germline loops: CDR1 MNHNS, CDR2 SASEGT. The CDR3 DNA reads TGTGCCAGCAGCCAGTTCGAGGATCAGCCCCAGCATTTT. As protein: CASSQFEDQPQHF.

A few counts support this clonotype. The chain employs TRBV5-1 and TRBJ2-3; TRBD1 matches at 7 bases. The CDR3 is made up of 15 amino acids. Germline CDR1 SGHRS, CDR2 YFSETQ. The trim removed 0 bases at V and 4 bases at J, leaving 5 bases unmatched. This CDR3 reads CASSLVGQRADTQYF. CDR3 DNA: TGCGCCAGCAGCTTGGTGGGACAGCGAGCAGATACGCAGTATTTT.

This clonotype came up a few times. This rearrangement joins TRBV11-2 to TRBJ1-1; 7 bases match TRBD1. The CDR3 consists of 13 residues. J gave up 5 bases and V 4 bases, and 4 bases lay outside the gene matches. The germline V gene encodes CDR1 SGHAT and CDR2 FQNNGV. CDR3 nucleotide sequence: TGTGCCAGCAGCTCCTACAGGGGAACTGAAGCTTTCTTT. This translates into CASSSYRGTEAFF. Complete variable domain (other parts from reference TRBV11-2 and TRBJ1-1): EAGVAQSPRYKIIEKRQSVAFWCNPISGHATLYWYQQILGQGPKLLIQFQNNGVVDDSQLPKDRFSAERLKGVDSTLKIQPAKLEDSAVYLCASSSYRGTEAFFGQGTRLTVV.

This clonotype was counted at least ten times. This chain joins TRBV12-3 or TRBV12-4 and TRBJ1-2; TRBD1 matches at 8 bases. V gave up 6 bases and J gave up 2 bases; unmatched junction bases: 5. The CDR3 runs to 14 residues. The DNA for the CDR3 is TGTGCCAGCAGACCGGACAGGGCCAACTATGGCTACACCTTC. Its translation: CASRPDRANYGYTF.

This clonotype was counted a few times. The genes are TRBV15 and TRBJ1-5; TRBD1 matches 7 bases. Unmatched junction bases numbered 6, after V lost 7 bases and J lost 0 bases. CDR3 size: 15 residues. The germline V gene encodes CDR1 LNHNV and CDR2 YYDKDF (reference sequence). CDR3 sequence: CATTPGQNSNQPQHF. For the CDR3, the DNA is TGTGCCACCACCCCGGGACAGAATAGCAATCAGCCCCAGCATTTT.

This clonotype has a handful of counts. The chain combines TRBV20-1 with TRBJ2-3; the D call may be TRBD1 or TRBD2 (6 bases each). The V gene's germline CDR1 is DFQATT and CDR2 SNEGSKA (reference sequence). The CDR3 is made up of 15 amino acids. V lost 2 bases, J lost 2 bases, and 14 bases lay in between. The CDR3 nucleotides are TGCAGTGCTAGAAACCCGTCGGGGGCCACAGATACGCAGTATTTT. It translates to CSARNPSGATDTQYF.

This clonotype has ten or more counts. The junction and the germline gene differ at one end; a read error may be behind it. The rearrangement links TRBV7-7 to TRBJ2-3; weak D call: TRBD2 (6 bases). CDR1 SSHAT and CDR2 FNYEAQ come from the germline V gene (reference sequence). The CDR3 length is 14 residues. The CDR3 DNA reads TGCGCCAGCAGCCCTGGAGGGGGCACAGATACGCAGTATTTT. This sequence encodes CASSPGGGTDTQYF.

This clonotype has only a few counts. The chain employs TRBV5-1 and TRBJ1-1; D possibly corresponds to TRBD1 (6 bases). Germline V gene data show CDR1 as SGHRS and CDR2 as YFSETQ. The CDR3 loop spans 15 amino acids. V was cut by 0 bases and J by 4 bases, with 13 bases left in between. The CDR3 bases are TGCGCCAGCAGCTTGGAACAACAGGGAGTCACTGAAGCTTTCTTT. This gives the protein CASSLEQQGVTEAFF.

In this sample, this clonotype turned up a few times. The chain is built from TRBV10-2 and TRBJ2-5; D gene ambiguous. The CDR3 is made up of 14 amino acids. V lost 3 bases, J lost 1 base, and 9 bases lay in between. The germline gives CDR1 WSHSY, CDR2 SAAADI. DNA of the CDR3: TGCGCCAGCAGTGACTTCGGAGCCCAAGAGACCCAGTACTTC. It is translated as CASSDFGAQETQYF.

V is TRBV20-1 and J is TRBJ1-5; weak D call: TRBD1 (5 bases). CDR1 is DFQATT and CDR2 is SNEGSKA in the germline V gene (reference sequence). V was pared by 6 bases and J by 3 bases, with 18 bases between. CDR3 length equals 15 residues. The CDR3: CSAAGRGVPNQPQHF. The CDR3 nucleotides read TGCAGTGCAGCAGGGCGGGGTGTCCCCAATCAGCCCCAGCATTTT.

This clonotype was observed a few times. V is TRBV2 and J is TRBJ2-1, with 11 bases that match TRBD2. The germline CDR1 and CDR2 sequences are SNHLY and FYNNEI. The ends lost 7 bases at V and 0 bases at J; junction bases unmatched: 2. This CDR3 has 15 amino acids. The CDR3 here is CASITSGSSYNEQFF. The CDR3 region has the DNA TGTGCCAGCATTACTAGCGGGAGCTCCTACAATGAGCAGTTCTTC.

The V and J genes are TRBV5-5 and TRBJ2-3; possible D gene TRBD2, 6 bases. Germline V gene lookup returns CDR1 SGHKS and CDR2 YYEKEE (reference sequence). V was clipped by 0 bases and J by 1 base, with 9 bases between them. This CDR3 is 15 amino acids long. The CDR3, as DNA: TGTGCCAGCAGCTTGGAAGGGGAGGGCACAGATACGCAGTATTTT. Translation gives CASSLEGEGTDTQYF.

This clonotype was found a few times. The CDR3 here is CASSWDRGGYGYTF. CDR3 nucleotide sequence: TGTGCCAGCAGCTGGGACAGGGGTGGCTATGGCTACACCTTC. The rearrangement uses TRBV5-4 and TRBJ1-2; 10 nucleotides match TRBD1. CDR1 and CDR2 from the germline V gene are SGHNT and YYREEE (reference sequence). The ends lost 3 bases at V and 4 bases at J; junction bases unmatched: 3. This CDR3 is 14 amino acids long.

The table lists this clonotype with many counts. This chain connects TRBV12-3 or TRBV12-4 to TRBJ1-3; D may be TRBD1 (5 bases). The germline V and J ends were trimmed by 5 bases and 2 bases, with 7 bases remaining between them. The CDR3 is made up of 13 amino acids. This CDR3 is CASSGTPGNTIYF. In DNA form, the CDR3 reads TGTGCCAGCAGTGGGACTCCTGGAAACACCATATATTTT.

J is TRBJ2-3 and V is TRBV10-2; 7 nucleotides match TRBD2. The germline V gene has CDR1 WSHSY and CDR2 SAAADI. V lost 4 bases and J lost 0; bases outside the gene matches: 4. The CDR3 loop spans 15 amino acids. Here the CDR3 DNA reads TGCGCCAGCAGTGGGAGTAGCGGGAGCACAGATACGCAGTATTTT. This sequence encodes CASSGSSGSTDTQYF.